The 24 T cell receptor beta chains below come from one sample, sequenced in a study of early T cells in non-severe SARS-CoV-2 infection. One entry per CDR3 protein, called by TCRdb with MiXCR from the 5' RACE reads. This table holds 30,000 or so distinct CDR3 sequences, around 4% found once. Sequencing was done on a sample of whole blood. Receptor source: an adult who was a healthcare worker with PCR-confirmed SARS-CoV-2 infection or an uninfected control (not recorded which).

There are many counts of this clonotype. The chain uses TRBV5-1 and TRBJ2-7; 10 bases are a match to TRBD2. CDR3 size: 14 residues. Germline CDR1 SGHRS, CDR2 YFSETQ. Trimming at V came to 3 bases and at J to 3 bases, leaving 3 bases not matched to a gene. The CDR3 DNA reads as TGCGCCAGCAGCTCCGGGACTAGCGTCTACGAGCAGTACTTC. The encoded protein is CASSSGTSVYEQYF.

Many counts were recorded for this clonotype. The genes are TRBV5-5 and TRBJ1-5; D uncertain. With 0 bases removed from V and 6 bases from J, the gap between germline ends came to 13 bases. Germline V gives CDR1 SGHKS, CDR2 YYEKEE (reference sequence). The CDR3 is 15 amino acids. The CDR3 bases are TGTGCCAGCAGCTTGGATCGGAGTTACGGTCAGCCCCAGCATTTT. This translates into CASSLDRSYGQPQHF.

This clonotype was counted at least ten times. The chain uses TRBV21-1 and TRBJ1-1; TRBD1, the table's D call, lacks a check against the DNA. TRBV21-1 corresponds to a pseudogene. The CDR3 extends over 15 amino acids. The CDR3 sequence: CASSQRGPANTEAFF. DNA of the CDR3: TGTGCCAGCAGCCAAAGGGGGCCTGCGAACACTGAAGCTTTCTTT.

At least ten counts were recorded for this clonotype. The rearrangement uses TRBV7-2 and TRBJ2-7, with a tentative D call TRBD1 (5 bases). Trimming removed 1 base from V and 0 bases from J, with 10 bases in between. The CDR3 sequence is 15 residues long. Germline V gives CDR1 SGHTA, CDR2 FQGNSA. CDR3 coding DNA: TGTGCCAGCAGCTTAGGGACACTTAGCTCCTACGAGCAGTACTTC. Protein product: CASSLGTLSSYEQYF. The full variable domain, rest sourced from reference TRBV7-2 and TRBJ2-7, is GAGVSQSPSNKVTEKGKDVELRCDPISGHTALYWYRQSLGQGLEFLIYFQGNSAPDKSGLPSDRFSAERTGGSVSTLTIQRTQQEDSAVYLCASSLGTLSSYEQYFGPGTRLTVT.

The chain carries TRBV9 and TRBJ2-2, with D perhaps TRBD1 or TRBD2 (5 bases each). Germline V gene data show CDR1 as SGDLS and CDR2 as YYNGEE. This CDR3 has 14 amino acids. V lost 0 bases and J 6 bases, leaving 9 bases between the germline ends. The CDR3 here is CASSVVRDPGELFF. For the CDR3, the DNA is TGTGCCAGCAGCGTAGTCCGGGACCCCGGGGAGCTGTTTTTT.

This clonotype was found many times. The chain is built from TRBV2 and TRBJ1-1; D may be TRBD1 (6 bases). CDR3 length: 14 amino acids. Trimming left V 5 bases short and J 7 bases short, with 17 bases between. Germline V gene sequence: CDR1 SNHLY, CDR2 FYNNEI. CDR3 sequence reads: CASSSGRGRNEAFF. The CDR3 DNA is TGTGCCAGCAGTAGCGGACGGGGGCGGAATGAAGCTTTCTTT.

This clonotype was detected once. This chain links TRBV30 with TRBJ2-7, with D hard to call. The V gene lost 1 base and the J gene lost 5 bases, with 12 bases spanning the gap. The germline V gene encodes CDR1 GTSNPN and CDR2 SVGIG (reference sequence). The CDR3 has 13 amino acids. The CDR3 spells CAWSGEETDEQYF. The CDR3 region has the DNA TGTGCCTGGAGTGGGGAAGAAACGGACGAGCAGTACTTC. Using reference TRBV30 and TRBJ2-7 for the parts outside the CDR3, the full variable domain is SQTIHQWPATLVQPVGSPLSLECTVEGTSNPNLYWYRQAAGRGLQLLFYSVGIGQISSEVPQNLSASRPQDRQFILSSKKLLLSDSGFYLCAWSGEETDEQYFGPGTRLTVT.

This clonotype occurred many times. This chain uses TRBV10-1 with TRBJ2-1; the D gene is possibly TRBD1 (5 bases). V lost 5 bases and J 6 bases, leaving 5 bases between the germline ends. Germline V gives CDR1 WNHNN, CDR2 SYGVQD (reference sequence). This CDR3 has 11 residues. CDR3 protein: CASSRGNEQFF. In nucleotides, the CDR3 is TGCGCCAGCAGTAGGGGCAATGAGCAGTTCTTC.

The table lists this clonotype with many counts. CDR3 coding DNA: TGTGCAGGTTCTAATCCGAACACTGAAGCTTTCTTT. This encodes CAGSNPNTEAFF. J is TRBJ1-1 and V is TRBV12-2. TRBV12-2 is given as a pseudogene. The CDR3 has 12 amino acids.

This chain links TRBV4-1 with TRBJ2-5, with D possibly being TRBD2 (5 bases). CDR1 MGHRA and CDR2 YSYEKL come from the germline V gene. The ends were cut back, 2 bases at V and 4 bases at J, with 8 bases in the middle. The CDR3 loop spans 13 amino acids. CDR3 amino acids: CASSQWRRETQYF. CDR3 nucleotide sequence: TGCGCCAGCAGCCAATGGAGGAGAGAGACCCAGTACTTC.

The sample holds many counts of this clonotype. The genes are TRBV28 and TRBJ2-2, with D perhaps matching TRBD2 (5 bases). The ends were cut back, 1 base at V and 1 base at J, with 7 bases in the middle. This CDR3 contains 15 residues. In germline, CDR1 is MDHEN, CDR2 SYDVKM. CDR3 amino acids: CASSLFAGNTGELFF. The CDR3 region has the DNA TGTGCCAGCAGTTTATTCGCGGGGAACACCGGGGAGCTGTTTTTT.

This clonotype was seen at least ten times. V and J are TRBV7-6 and TRBJ2-3; no clear D. This CDR3 contains 11 residues. V lost 5 bases and J lost 3, with 3 bases in between. Germline lookup yields CDR1 SGHVS and CDR2 FNYEAQ. The CDR3 DNA follows: TGTGCCAGCAGCGTGACAGATACGCAGTATTTT. It codes for CASSVTDTQYF.

This clonotype was recorded many times. The chain is built from TRBV20-1 and TRBJ2-2; TRBD2 matches 8 bases. The germline CDR1 and CDR2 sequences are DFQATT and SNEGSKA (reference sequence). The CDR3 length is 17 residues. The ends lost 0 bases at V and 8 bases at J; junction bases unmatched: 14. The CDR3 region is CSARDPRSGSRGGELFF. The CDR3 coding sequence is TGCAGTGCTAGAGATCCACGAAGCGGGAGTAGAGGGGGGGAGCTGTTTTTT.

The V and J genes are TRBV7-9 and TRBJ2-2; D possibly corresponds to TRBD2 (6 bases). Trimming left V 3 bases short and J 4 bases short, with 9 bases between. The germline V gene has CDR1 SEHNR and CDR2 FQNEAQ (reference sequence). The CDR3 runs to 14 residues. The CDR3 sequence: CASSFFGGTGELFF. The CDR3 region has the DNA TGTGCCAGCAGCTTTTTCGGGGGCACCGGGGAGCTGTTTTTT.

This clonotype was seen more than once but under ten times. Mismatch with germline at one junction end may stem from a read error. The gene calls are TRBV7-7 and TRBJ2-3; D uncertain. The CDR3 covers 13 residues. The germline V gene has CDR1 SSHAT and CDR2 FNYEAQ (reference sequence). This chain's CDR3 is CASSPLSGDTQYF. CDR3 in DNA: TGTGCTAGCAGCCCTCTAAGTGGAGATACGCAGTATTTT.

This clonotype appeared many times. J is TRBJ1-1 and V is TRBV6-2 or TRBV6-3; D call uncertain. The germline V gene encodes CDR1 MNHEY and CDR2 SVGEGT. Trimming shortened V by 1 base and J by 3 bases, and 12 bases separated the two germline ends. The CDR3 covers 15 residues. CDR3 sequence (DNA): TGTGCCAGCAGTTACTTTTGGGGTTCGGACACTGAAGCTTTCTTT. It translates to CASSYFWGSDTEAFF.

This clonotype has a count of ten or more. The rearrangement joins TRBV7-9 to TRBJ1-4; D call uncertain. The germline CDR1 and CDR2 sequences are SEHNR and FQNEAQ (reference sequence). V lost 4 bases and J 7 bases, leaving 16 bases between the germline ends. This CDR3 spans 15 amino acids. For the CDR3, the DNA is TGTGCCAGCAGCTCCGCCGCGGGCGGCGGTGAAAAACTGTTTTTT. It codes for CASSSAAGGGEKLFF.

This clonotype was counted at least ten times. The chain carries TRBV5-1 and TRBJ2-5; perhaps TRBD2 as D (6 bases). The CDR3 extends over 14 amino acids. V was clipped by 0 bases and J by 1 base, with 7 bases between them. The germline CDR1 and CDR2 sequences are SGHRS and YFSETQ. The CDR3 loop is CASSLGGAQETQYF. DNA of the CDR3: TGCGCCAGCAGCTTGGGCGGGGCCCAAGAGACCCAGTACTTC. Using reference TRBV5-1 and TRBJ2-5 for the parts outside the CDR3, the full variable domain is KAGVTQTPRYLIKTRGQQVTLSCSPISGHRSVSWYQQTPGQGLQFLFEYFSETQRNKGNFPGRFSGRQFSNSRSEMNVSTLELGDSALYLCASSLGGAQETQYFGPGTRLLVL.

This clonotype has only a few counts. The rearrangement links TRBV10-1 to TRBJ2-7, with 7 bases fitting TRBD2. CDR3 length: 14 amino acids. Unmatched junction bases numbered 14, after V lost 10 bases and J lost 5 bases. Germline assignment: CDR1 WNHNN and CDR2 SYGVQD (reference sequence). The CDR3 protein is CAKKDGLEGNEQYF. DNA for the CDR3: TGCGCCAAAAAGGACGGACTAGAAGGTAACGAGCAGTACTTC.

Many counts were recorded for this clonotype. The J gene is TRBJ2-5, the V gene TRBV6-5; no clear D gene. The CDR3 runs 17 residues. V was clipped by 4 bases and J by 2 bases, with 20 bases between them. CDR1 and CDR2 (germline): MNHEY, SVGAGI. The CDR3 nucleotides read TGTGCCAGCAGTTCCCCTTCGGGTAGAAGGCCTCAAGAGACCCAGTACTTC. Residues: CASSSPSGRRPQETQYF.

This clonotype was seen at least ten times. The V gene is TRBV6-1, the J gene TRBJ2-1; a weak D match, TRBD2 (5 bases). V was cut by 7 bases and J by 3 bases, with 10 bases left in between. CDR3 length: 13 residues. The germline V gene has CDR1 MNHNS and CDR2 SASEGT. CDR3 sequence reads: CASNPRGYNEQFF. DNA for the CDR3: TGTGCCAGCAATCCCCGGGGCTACAATGAGCAGTTCTTC.

This clonotype occurred many times. This chain connects TRBV30 to TRBJ2-4; a weak D match, TRBD1 (6 bases). The CDR3 runs 14 residues. Deletions cut 1 base from V and 3 bases from J, with 10 bases between. CDR1 and CDR2 from the germline V gene are GTSNPN and SVGIG (reference sequence). The chain's CDR3 is CAWSAGQVKNIQYF. Written as DNA, the CDR3 is TGTGCCTGGAGTGCGGGACAAGTCAAAAACATTCAGTACTTC.

This clonotype was detected many times. J is TRBJ2-7 and V is TRBV5-4; D remains ambiguous. The germline CDR1 and CDR2 sequences are SGHNT and YYREEE (reference sequence). The CDR3 sequence is 13 residues long. V lost 3 bases to trimming and J lost 5 bases, with 12 bases between them. CDR3 amino acids: CASSSHSRDEQYF. In DNA, the CDR3 is TGTGCCAGCAGCTCCCACAGCCGCGACGAGCAGTACTTC.

This clonotype was counted ten times or more. The V gene is TRBV19, the J gene TRBJ1-5; no firm D call. The CDR3 is made up of 17 amino acids. The germline V gene encodes CDR1 LNHDA and CDR2 SQIVND (reference sequence). The V gene lost 8 bases and the J gene lost 2 bases, with 22 bases spanning the gap. CDR3 DNA: TGTGCCAGTGGGAGTCGCACGGGAGCGAGGGGCAATCAGCCCCAGCATTTT. This codes for CASGSRTGARGNQPQHF.